The clone carrying this TCR beta chain was observed a handful of times. Its matching antigen is unknown. Sequenced material consisted of expressed TCRB transcripts (all of the isolated RNA was reverse transcribed). Sequencing was performed with immunoSEQ multiplex PCR; in TCRdb, only in-frame clones are kept and a portion is missing. Of hundreds of thousands of clones in the sample, roughly 13% were seen once. The CDR3 runs to 17 residues. The J segment lost 0 bases and the V segment lost 3 bases, leaving 10 bases of the junction unmatched. Germline CDR1 and CDR2: KGHSH and LQKENI. This entry comes from a study of beta chain features in type 1 diabetes. Findings and caveats of the study: In every one of the four CD4+ subsets, TCRB CDR3s were moderately but significantly shorter in Type 1 diabetes patients. Naive, central memory and Treg TCRB repertoires seemed to resemble each other more closely in patients than they did in healthy donors.

CD4+ naive, central memory, regulatory and stem cell-like memory cells were sorted via CD45RO/CCR7/CD25/CD127/CD95/CD27. The sequenced sample consisted of naive CD4+ T cells from blood. The chain employs TRBV18 and TRBJ1-1, with TRBD1 matching 7 bases. The sequence was obtained from a man in his late teens or twenties with type 1 diabetes. CDR3: CASSPPGGTRMNTEAFF. Here the CDR3 DNA reads TGTGCCAGCTCACCCCCAGGGGGGACCCGGATGAACACTGAAGCTTTCTTT.